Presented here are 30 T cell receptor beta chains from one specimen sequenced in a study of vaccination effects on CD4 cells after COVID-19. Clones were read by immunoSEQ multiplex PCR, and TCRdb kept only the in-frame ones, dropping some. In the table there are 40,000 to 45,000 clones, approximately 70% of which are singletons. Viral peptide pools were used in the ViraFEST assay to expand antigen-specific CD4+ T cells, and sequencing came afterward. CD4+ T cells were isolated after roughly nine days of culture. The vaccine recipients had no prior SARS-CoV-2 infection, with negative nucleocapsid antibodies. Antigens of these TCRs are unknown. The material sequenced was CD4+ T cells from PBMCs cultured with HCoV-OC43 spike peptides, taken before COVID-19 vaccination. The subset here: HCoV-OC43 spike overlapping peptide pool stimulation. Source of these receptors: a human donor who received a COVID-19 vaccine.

CDR3: CASSSLKTGTLEKLFF. The CDR3 DNA follows: TGTGCCAGCAGTTCCCTGAAGACAGGGACCCTTGAAAAACTGTTTTTT. The V and J genes are TRBV6-5 and TRBJ1-4, with TRBD1 matching 7 bases. Unmatched junction bases numbered 12, after V lost 4 bases and J lost 7 bases. There are 16 residues in the CDR3. CDR1 is MNHEY and CDR2 is SVGAGI in the germline V gene.

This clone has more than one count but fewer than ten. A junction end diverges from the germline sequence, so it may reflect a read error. In DNA, the CDR3 is TGTGCCAGCAGTCGAGCTTCCCTCTCCGGGACAGACAATTTACCCCTCCACTTT. It specifies CASSRASLSGTDNLPLHF. The V gene is TRBV27, the J gene TRBJ1-6, with 7 bases aligning to TRBD1. Per the germline V gene, CDR1 is MNHEY and CDR2 is SMNVEV (reference sequence). The CDR3 has 18 residues.

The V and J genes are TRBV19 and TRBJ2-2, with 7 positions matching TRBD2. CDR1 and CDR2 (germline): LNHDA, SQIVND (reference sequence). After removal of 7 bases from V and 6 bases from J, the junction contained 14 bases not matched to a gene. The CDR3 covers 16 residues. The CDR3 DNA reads TGTGCCAGTACCTCCTCATGGACTAGTCTTGCCGGGGAGCTGTTTTTT. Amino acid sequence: CASTSSWTSLAGELFF. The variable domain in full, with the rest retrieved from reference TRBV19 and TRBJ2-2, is DGGITQSPKYLFRKEGQNVTLSCEQNLNHDAMYWYRQDPGQGLRLIYYSQIVNDFQKGDIAEGYSVSREKKESFPLTVTSAQKNPTAFYLCASTSSWTSLAGELFFGEGSRLTVL.

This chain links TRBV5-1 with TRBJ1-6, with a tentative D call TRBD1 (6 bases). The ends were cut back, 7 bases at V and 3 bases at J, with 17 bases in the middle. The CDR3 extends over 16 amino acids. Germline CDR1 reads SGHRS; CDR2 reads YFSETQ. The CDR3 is CASLPLDRNYNSPLHF. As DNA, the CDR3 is TGCGCCAGCCTCCCTCTCGACAGGAACTATAATTCACCCCTCCACTTT.

The DNA of the CDR3 is TGCGCCAGCAGCTTGGTTACGAACACTGAAGCTTTCTTT. This gives the protein CASSLVTNTEAFF. This chain uses TRBV5-1 with TRBJ1-1; D unresolved. Germline loops: CDR1 SGHRS, CDR2 YFSETQ. The CDR3 runs to 13 residues. Trimming left V 0 bases short and J 1 base short, with 4 bases between. The variable domain in full, completed from reference TRBV5-1 and TRBJ1-1, reads KAGVTQTPRYLIKTRGQQVTLSCSPISGHRSVSWYQQTPGQGLQFLFEYFSETQRNKGNFPGRFSGRQFSNSRSEMNVSTLELGDSALYLCASSLVTNTEAFFGQGTRLTVV.

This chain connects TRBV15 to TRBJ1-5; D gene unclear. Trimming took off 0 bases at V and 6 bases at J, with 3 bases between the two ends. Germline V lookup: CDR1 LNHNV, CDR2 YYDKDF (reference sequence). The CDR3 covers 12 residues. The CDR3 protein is CATSRDSQPQHF. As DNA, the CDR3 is TGTGCCACCAGCAGAGACAGTCAGCCCCAGCATTTT.

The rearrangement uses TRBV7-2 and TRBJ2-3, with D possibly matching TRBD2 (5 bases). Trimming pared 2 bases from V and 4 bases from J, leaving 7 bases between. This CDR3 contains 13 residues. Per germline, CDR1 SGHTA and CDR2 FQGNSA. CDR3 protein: CASSLREPDTQYF. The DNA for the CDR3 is TGTGCCAGCAGCTTACGGGAACCAGATACGCAGTATTTT.

The CDR3 protein is CASCTQGGNTEAFF. The CDR3 DNA follows: TGTGCCAGCTGTACTCAGGGGGGGAACACTGAAGCTTTCTTT. The gene calls are TRBV18 and TRBJ1-1; TRBD1 aligns across 7 bases. J gave up 1 base and V 7 bases, and 6 bases lay outside the gene matches. The CDR3 totals 14 residues. Per germline, CDR1 KGHSH and CDR2 LQKENI.

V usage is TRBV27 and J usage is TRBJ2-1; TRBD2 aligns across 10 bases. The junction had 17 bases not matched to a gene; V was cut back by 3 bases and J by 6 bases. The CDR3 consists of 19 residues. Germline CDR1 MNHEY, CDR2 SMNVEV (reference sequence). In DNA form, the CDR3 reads TGTGCCAGCAGTTTTCCCACTAGCGGGATTGCGCCGGGGTCCAATGAGCAGTTCTTC. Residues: CASSFPTSGIAPGSNEQFF.

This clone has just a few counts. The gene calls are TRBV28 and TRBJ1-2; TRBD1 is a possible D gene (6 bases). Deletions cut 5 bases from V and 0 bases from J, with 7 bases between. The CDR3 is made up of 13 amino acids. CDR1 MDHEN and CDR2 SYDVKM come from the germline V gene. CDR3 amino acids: CASSGDTNYGYTF. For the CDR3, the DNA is TGTGCCAGCAGTGGGGACACTAACTATGGCTACACCTTC.

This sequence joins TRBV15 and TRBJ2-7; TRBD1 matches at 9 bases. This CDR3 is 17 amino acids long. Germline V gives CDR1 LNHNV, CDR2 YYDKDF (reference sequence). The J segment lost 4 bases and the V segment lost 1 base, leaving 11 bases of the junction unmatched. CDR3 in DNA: TGTGCCACCAGCAGAGGCCTACCGGGACAGGGTTCTTACGAGCAGTACTTC. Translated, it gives CATSRGLPGQGSYEQYF.

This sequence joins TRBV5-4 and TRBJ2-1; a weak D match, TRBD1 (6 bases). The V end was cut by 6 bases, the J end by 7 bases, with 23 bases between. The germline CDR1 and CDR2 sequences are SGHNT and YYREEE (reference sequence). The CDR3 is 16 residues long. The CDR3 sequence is CASTLQGPRPGNEQFF. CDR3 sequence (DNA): TGTGCCAGCACCCTACAGGGACCTCGCCCGGGGAATGAGCAGTTCTTC.

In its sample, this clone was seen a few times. CDR3 DNA sequence: TGTGCCAGCAGGGACACCAACTATAATTCACCCCTCCACTTT. This codes for CASRDTNYNSPLHF. The chain recombines TRBV6-4 with TRBJ1-6; a weak D match, TRBD1 (5 bases). This CDR3 contains 14 residues. V gave up 6 bases and J gave up 3 bases, with 9 bases separating them. The germline gives CDR1 MRHNA, CDR2 SNTAGT.

In DNA, the CDR3 is TGTGCCAGCAGTGGACAGGGGGCGTGGGGCACTGAAGCTTTCTTT. Translating it yields CASSGQGAWGTEAFF. The chain employs TRBV7-9 and TRBJ1-1; 11 nucleotides line up with TRBD1. This CDR3 contains 15 residues. The germline CDR1 and CDR2 sequences are SEHNR and FQNEAQ (reference sequence). The J segment lost 4 bases and the V segment lost 6 bases, leaving 7 bases of the junction unmatched.

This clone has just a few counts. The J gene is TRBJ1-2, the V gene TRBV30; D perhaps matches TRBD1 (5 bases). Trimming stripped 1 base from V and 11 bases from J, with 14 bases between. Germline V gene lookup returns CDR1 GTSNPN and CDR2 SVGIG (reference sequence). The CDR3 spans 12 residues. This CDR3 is CAWSAPPGGYTF. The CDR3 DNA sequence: TGTGCCTGGAGTGCCCCGCCGGGGGGATACACCTTC.

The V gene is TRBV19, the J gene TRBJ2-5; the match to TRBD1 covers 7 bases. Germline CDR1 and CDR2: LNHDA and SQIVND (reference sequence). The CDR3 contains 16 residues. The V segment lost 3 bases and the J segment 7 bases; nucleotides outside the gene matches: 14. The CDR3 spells CASSISRDSVRGTQYF. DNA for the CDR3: TGTGCCAGTAGTATCAGCCGGGACAGTGTCCGGGGGACCCAGTACTTC.

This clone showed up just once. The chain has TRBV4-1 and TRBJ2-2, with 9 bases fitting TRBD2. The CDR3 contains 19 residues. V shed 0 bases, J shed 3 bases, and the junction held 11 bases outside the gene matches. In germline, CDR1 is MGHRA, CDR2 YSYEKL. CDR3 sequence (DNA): TGCGCCAGCAGCCAAGAATGGGGTGGCGGGAGGGCCTACACCGGGGAGCTGTTTTTT. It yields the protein CASSQEWGGGRAYTGELFF.

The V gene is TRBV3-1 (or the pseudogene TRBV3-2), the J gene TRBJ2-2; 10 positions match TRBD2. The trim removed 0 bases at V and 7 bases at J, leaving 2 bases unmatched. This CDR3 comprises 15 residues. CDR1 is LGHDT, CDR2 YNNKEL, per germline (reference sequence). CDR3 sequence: CASSQEAGGIGELFF. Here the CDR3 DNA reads TGTGCCAGCAGCCAAGAAGCGGGAGGGATCGGGGAGCTGTTTTTT.

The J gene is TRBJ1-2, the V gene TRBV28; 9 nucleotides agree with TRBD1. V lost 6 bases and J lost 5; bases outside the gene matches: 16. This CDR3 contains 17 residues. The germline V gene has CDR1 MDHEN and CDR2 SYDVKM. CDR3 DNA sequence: TGTGCCAGCAGAAACCCGGGACAGGGAATAAGTGGGTATGGCTACACCTTC. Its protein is CASRNPGQGISGYGYTF.

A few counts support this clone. CDR3 sequence: CAMAGQSNGYTF. Here the CDR3 DNA reads TGTGCCATGGCGGGACAGAGTAACGGCTACACCTTC. This sequence joins TRBV10-3 and TRBJ1-2; 7 bases line up with TRBD1. The V and J ends lost 9 bases and 8 bases, in that order; junction bases with no gene match: 9. Germline V gene data show CDR1 as ENHRY and CDR2 as SYGVKD. The CDR3 length is 12 residues.

CDR3 nucleotides: TGCGCCAGCAGCCGTGACAGTATTCCGCAGTACTTC. Its protein is CASSRDSIPQYF. V usage is TRBV5-1 and J usage is TRBJ2-7, with a weak D call TRBD1 (5 bases). The CDR3 is 12 amino acids. The V gene's germline CDR1 is SGHRS and CDR2 YFSETQ. Trimming took 4 bases from V and 9 from J, leaving 14 bases between them.

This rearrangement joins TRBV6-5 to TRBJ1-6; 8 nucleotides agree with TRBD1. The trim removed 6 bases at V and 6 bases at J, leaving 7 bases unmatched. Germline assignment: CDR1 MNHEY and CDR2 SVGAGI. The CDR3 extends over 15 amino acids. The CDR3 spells CASRTQTGVNSPLHF. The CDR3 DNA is TGTGCCAGCAGAACCCAGACAGGGGTTAATTCACCCCTCCACTTT.

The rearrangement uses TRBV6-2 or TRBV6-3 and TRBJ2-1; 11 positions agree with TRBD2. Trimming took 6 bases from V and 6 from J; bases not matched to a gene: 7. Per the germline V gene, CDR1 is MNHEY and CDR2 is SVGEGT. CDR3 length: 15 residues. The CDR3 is CASRPSGRKGNEQFF. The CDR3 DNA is TGTGCCAGCAGACCTAGCGGGAGGAAGGGCAATGAGCAGTTCTTC.

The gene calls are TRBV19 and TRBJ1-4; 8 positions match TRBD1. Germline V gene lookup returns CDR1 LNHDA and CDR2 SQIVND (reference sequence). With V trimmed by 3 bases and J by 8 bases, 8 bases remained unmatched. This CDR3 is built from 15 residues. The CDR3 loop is CASSIRTGYREKLFF. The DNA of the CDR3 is TGTGCCAGTAGTATCCGGACAGGGTATCGGGAAAAACTGTTTTTT.

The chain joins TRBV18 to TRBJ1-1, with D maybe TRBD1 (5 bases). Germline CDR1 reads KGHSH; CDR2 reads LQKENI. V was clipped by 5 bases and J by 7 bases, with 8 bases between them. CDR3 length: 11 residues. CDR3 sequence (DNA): TGTGCCAGCTCAGGGGCGGGTGAAGCTTTCTTT. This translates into CASSGAGEAFF.

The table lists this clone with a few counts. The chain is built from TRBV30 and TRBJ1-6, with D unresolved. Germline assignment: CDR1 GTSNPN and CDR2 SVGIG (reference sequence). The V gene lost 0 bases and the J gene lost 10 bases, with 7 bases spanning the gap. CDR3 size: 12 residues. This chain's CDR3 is CAWSVLRSPLHF. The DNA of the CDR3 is TGTGCCTGGAGTGTACTCCGGTCACCCCTCCACTTT. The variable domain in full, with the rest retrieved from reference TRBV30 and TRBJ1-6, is SQTIHQWPATLVQPVGSPLSLECTVEGTSNPNLYWYRQAAGRGLQLLFYSVGIGQISSEVPQNLSASRPQDRQFILSSKKLLLSDSGFYLCAWSVLRSPLHFGNGTRLTVT.

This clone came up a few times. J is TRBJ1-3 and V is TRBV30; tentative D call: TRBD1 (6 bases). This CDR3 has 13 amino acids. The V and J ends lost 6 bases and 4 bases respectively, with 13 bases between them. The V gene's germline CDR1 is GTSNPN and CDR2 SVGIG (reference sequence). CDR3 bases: TGTGCCTGCCCCGGGGGGCCGGGAAACACCATATATTTT. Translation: CACPGGPGNTIYF.

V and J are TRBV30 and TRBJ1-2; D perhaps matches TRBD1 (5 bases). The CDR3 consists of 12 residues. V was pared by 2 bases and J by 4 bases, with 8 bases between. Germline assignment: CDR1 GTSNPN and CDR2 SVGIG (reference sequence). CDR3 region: CAWSRRGYGYTF. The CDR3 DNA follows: TGTGCCTGGAGTAGGAGGGGCTATGGCTACACCTTC.

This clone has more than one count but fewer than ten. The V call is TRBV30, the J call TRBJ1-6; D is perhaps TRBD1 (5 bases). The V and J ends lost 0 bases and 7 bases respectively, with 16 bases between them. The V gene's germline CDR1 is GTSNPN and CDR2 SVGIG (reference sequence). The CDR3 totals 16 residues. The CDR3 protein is CAWSVPPGLTNSPLHF. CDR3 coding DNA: TGTGCCTGGAGTGTACCTCCGGGACTGACCAATTCACCCCTCCACTTT.

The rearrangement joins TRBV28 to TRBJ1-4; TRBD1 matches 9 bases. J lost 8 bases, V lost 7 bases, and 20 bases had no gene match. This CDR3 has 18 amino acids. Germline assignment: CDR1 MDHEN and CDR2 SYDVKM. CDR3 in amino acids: CASTLMTPQGALGEKLFF. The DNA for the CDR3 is TGTGCCAGCACCCTCATGACACCACAGGGGGCACTAGGCGAAAAACTGTTTTTT. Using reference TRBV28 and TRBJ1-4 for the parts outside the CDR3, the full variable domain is DVKVTQSSRYLVKRTGEKVFLECVQDMDHENMFWYRQDPGLGLRLIYFSYDVKMKEKGDIPEGYSVSREKKERFSLILESASTNQTSMYLCASTLMTPQGALGEKLFFGSGTQLSVL.